Listed below are T cell receptor beta chains from one sample, sequenced in a study of OX40 agonist ivuxolimab in advanced cancers. Sequencing used immunoSEQ multiplex PCR; TCRdb keeps in-frame clones, though not all of them. Of under 70,000 clones in the sample, 85% were seen once. The input for sequencing was CD4+ or CD8+ T cells sorted from blood, taken in a trial of the OX40 agonist ivuxolimab. The receptor source for this set is an adult with an advanced solid tumor such as melanoma, head and neck, liver or kidney cancer. Both conserved end residues are part of each CDR3. A D gene is named only where the DNA matches it firmly. Size is stated for part of the rows, as once, few or many counts, or as a class when the clone is expanded.

J: TRBJ2-7
size: .
D: TRBD2
V: TRBV7-6
CDR3: CASSLGSSGSREQYF
DNA: TGTGCCAGCAGCTTAGGCTCTAGCGGCTCTCGCGAGCAGTACTTC

J: TRBJ2-5
size: .
D: .
V: TRBV27
CDR3: CASRSFGGRQETQYF
DNA: TGTGCCAGCAGGAGTTTTGGGGGGCGACAGGAGACCCAGTACTTC

J: TRBJ1-5
size: once
D: .
V: TRBV5-8
CDR3: CASSLGQAGNQPQHF
DNA: TGTGCCAGCAGCTTGGGGCAGGCGGGCAATCAGCCCCAGCATTTT

J: TRBJ2-2
size: .
D: .
V: TRBV28
CDR3: CASSRDSPGELFF
DNA: TGTGCCAGCAGTCGTGACAGCCCTGGGGAGCTGTTTTTT

J: TRBJ1-6
size: few
D: .
V: TRBV7-2
CDR3: CASSLKGGNSPLHF
DNA: TGTGCCAGCAGCTTAAAGGGGGGTAATTCACCCCTCCACTTT

J: TRBJ1-2
size: .
D: .
V: TRBV28
CDR3: CASSLPGYGYTF
DNA: TGTGCCAGCAGTTTACCGGGCTATGGCTACACCTTC

J: TRBJ1-6
size: .
D: .
V: TRBV7-3
CDR3: CASSLSGHNSPLHF
DNA: TGTGCCAGCAGCTTATCGGGACACAATTCACCCCTCCACTTT

J: TRBJ1-2
size: few
D: .
V: TRBV7-2
CDR3: CASSLTAGLGGYTF
DNA: TGTGCCAGCAGCTTAACGGCGGGGCTGGGTGGCTACACCTTC

J: TRBJ1-5
size: .
D: .
V: TRBV28
CDR3: CAVNLVPQHF
DNA: TGTGCTGTTAATTTGGTACCCCAGCATTTT

J: TRBJ1-1
size: .
D: .
V: TRBV11-3
CDR3: CASSTRVNTEAFF
DNA: TGTGCCAGCAGCACCCGCGTGAACACTGAAGCTTTCTTT

J: TRBJ2-1
size: .
D: TRBD2
V: TRBV28
CDR3: CASSTLAGGRNEQFF
DNA: TGTGCCAGCAGCACCCTAGCGGGGGGGCGGAATGAGCAGTTCTTC

J: TRBJ1-1
size: .
D: .
V: TRBV28
CDR3: CASSLSGNTEAFF
DNA: TGTGCCAGCAGTTTGTCGGGGAACACTGAAGCTTTCTTT

J: TRBJ2-2
size: .
D: .
V: TRBV11-2
CDR3: CASSLVSTGELFF
DNA: TGTGCCAGCAGCTTGGTTAGCACCGGGGAGCTGTTTTTT

J: TRBJ2-1
size: .
D: .
V: TRBV18
CDR3: CASSPYMGGGNEQFF
DNA: TGTGCCAGCTCACCATATATGGGGGGCGGGAATGAGCAGTTCTTC

J: TRBJ2-5
size: .
D: .
V: TRBV18
CDR3: CASSPLRGETQYF
DNA: TGTGCCAGCTCACCTCTCAGGGGAGAGACCCAGTACTTC

J: TRBJ1-3
size: .
D: .
V: TRBV28
CDR3: CASSFLAASGNTIYF
DNA: TGTGCCAGCAGTTTCCTGGCAGCCTCTGGAAACACCATATATTTT

J: TRBJ2-7
size: .
D: .
V: TRBV27
CDR3: CASSPTLLVYEQYF
DNA: TGTGCCAGCAGCCCTACCCTACTCGTCTACGAGCAGTACTTC

J: TRBJ2-3
size: .
D: TRBD2
V: TRBV7-2
CDR3: CASSLLAGVTDTQYF
DNA: TGTGCCAGCAGCTTACTAGCGGGGGTTACAGATACGCAGTATTTT

J: TRBJ2-2
size: .
D: .
V: TRBV30
CDR3: CAWSRDSPGELFF
DNA: TGTGCCTGGAGTCGGGACTCCCCCGGGGAGCTGTTTTTT

J: TRBJ2-7
size: .
D: .
V: TRBV6-5
CDR3: CASSYGHLYEQYF
DNA: TGTGCCAGCAGTTACGGCCATCTCTACGAGCAGTACTTC

J: TRBJ2-1
size: .
D: TRBD2
V: TRBV28
CDR3: CASSSFTSGSTNEQFF
DNA: TGTGCCAGCAGTTCCTTCACTAGCGGGAGTACGAATGAGCAGTTCTTC

J: TRBJ1-1
size: .
D: .
V: TRBV7-9
CDR3: CASSSRQTAEAFF
DNA: TGTGCCAGCAGCTCCAGGCAAACGGCTGAAGCTTTCTTT

J: TRBJ2-3
size: .
D: TRBD1
V: TRBV7-2
CDR3: CASNRQGTDTQYF
DNA: TGTGCCAGCAATCGACAGGGGACAGATACGCAGTATTTT

J: TRBJ1-1
size: .
D: TRBD1
V: TRBV5-1
CDR3: CASGQRQGTEAFF
DNA: TGCGCCAGCGGCCAACGACAGGGCACTGAAGCTTTCTTT

J: TRBJ2-7
size: .
D: .
V: TRBV11-1
CDR3: CASSPRGSPIEQYF
DNA: TGTGCCAGCAGCCCCAGGGGCAGTCCGATCGAGCAGTACTTC

J: TRBJ2-2
size: once
D: TRBD2
V: TRBV6-6
CDR3: CASRADSGKGELFF
DNA: TGTGCCAGCAGAGCCGATAGCGGGAAGGGGGAGCTGTTTTTT

J: TRBJ2-5
size: .
D: .
V: TRBV6-6
CDR3: CASSYIKGPGETQYF
DNA: TGTGCCAGCAGTTACATTAAGGGCCCGGGGGAGACCCAGTACTTC

J: TRBJ1-2
size: .
D: .
V: TRBV5-1
CDR3: CASSFNDINYGYTF
DNA: TGCGCCAGCAGCTTTAACGATATTAACTATGGCTACACCTTC

J: TRBJ2-5
size: .
D: .
V: TRBV11-2
CDR3: CASSLLPSGGTQYF
DNA: TGTGCCAGCAGCTTACTACCGTCCGGGGGGACCCAGTACTTC

J: TRBJ1-1
size: .
D: .
V: TRBV7-8
CDR3: CASSYLGVDTEAFF
DNA: TGTGCCAGCAGCTACCTGGGGGTGGACACTGAAGCTTTCTTT

J: TRBJ2-7
size: .
D: .
V: TRBV5-4
CDR3: CASSFRQAYEQYF
DNA: TGTGCCAGCAGCTTTAGGCAGGCCTACGAGCAGTACTTC

J: TRBJ1-6
size: .
D: TRBD1
V: TRBV5-1
CDR3: CASSLDRDRGDSPLHF
DNA: TGCGCCAGCAGCTTGGACCGGGACAGGGGGGATTCACCCCTCCACTTT

J: TRBJ2-1
size: .
D: TRBD2
V: TRBV18
CDR3: CASSPPVLAGPNNEQFF
DNA: TGTGCCAGCTCACCACCGGTGCTAGCGGGGCCTAACAATGAGCAGTTCTTC

J: TRBJ1-3
size: .
D: TRBD1
V: TRBV30
CDR3: CAWSVLRTGGLSGNTIYF
DNA: TGTGCCTGGAGTGTTCTCCGGACAGGGGGCCTATCTGGAAACACCATATATTTT

J: TRBJ2-2
size: few
D: .
V: TRBV7-3
CDR3: CASSLLTGAKTGELFF
DNA: TGTGCCAGCAGCTTACTCACGGGAGCGAAGACCGGGGAGCTGTTTTTT

J: TRBJ2-1
size: once
D: TRBD1
V: TRBV19
CDR3: CASSTTGGAYNEQFF
DNA: TGTGCCAGTAGTACAACAGGGGGCGCCTACAATGAGCAGTTCTTC

J: TRBJ1-1
size: .
D: .
V: TRBV7-3
CDR3: CASSLDGARNTEAFF
DNA: TGTGCCAGCAGCTTAGATGGGGCAAGGAACACTGAAGCTTTCTTT

J: TRBJ1-2
size: .
D: .
V: TRBV19
CDR3: CASSILSVGPAYGYTF
DNA: TGTGCCAGTAGTATATTAAGCGTGGGTCCCGCGTATGGCTACACCTTC

J: TRBJ2-3
size: .
D: TRBD2
V: TRBV28
CDR3: CASSLSSGSRASTDTQYF
DNA: TGTGCCAGCAGTTTGTCTAGCGGGAGTAGGGCGAGCACAGATACGCAGTATTTT

J: TRBJ2-5
size: once
D: TRBD2
V: TRBV19
CDR3: CASSIGTSGSGETQYF
DNA: TGTGCCAGTAGTATCGGGACTAGCGGGAGTGGGGAGACCCAGTACTTC

J: TRBJ1-4
size: .
D: TRBD1
V: TRBV7-9
CDR3: CASSLARKGAGEKLFF
DNA: TGTGCCAGCAGCTTAGCGCGCAAGGGGGCGGGTGAAAAACTGTTTTTT

J: TRBJ2-3
size: .
D: .
V: TRBV13
CDR3: CASSLGGSDTQYF
DNA: TGTGCCAGCAGCTTAGGAGGGTCGGATACGCAGTATTTT

J: TRBJ2-5
size: .
D: TRBD2
V: TRBV27
CDR3: CASSSPGTSGGQTQYF
DNA: TGTGCCAGCAGTTCCCCCGGGACTAGCGGGGGTCAGACCCAGTACTTC

J: TRBJ2-5
size: .
D: TRBD2
V: TRBV9
CDR3: CASGVVSGGMETQYF
DNA: TGTGCCAGCGGCGTGGTTAGCGGGGGGATGGAGACCCAGTACTTC

J: TRBJ1-2
size: .
D: .
V: TRBV5-5
CDR3: CASSLSGGNYGYTF
DNA: TGTGCCAGCAGCTTGAGTGGGGGCAACTATGGCTACACCTTC